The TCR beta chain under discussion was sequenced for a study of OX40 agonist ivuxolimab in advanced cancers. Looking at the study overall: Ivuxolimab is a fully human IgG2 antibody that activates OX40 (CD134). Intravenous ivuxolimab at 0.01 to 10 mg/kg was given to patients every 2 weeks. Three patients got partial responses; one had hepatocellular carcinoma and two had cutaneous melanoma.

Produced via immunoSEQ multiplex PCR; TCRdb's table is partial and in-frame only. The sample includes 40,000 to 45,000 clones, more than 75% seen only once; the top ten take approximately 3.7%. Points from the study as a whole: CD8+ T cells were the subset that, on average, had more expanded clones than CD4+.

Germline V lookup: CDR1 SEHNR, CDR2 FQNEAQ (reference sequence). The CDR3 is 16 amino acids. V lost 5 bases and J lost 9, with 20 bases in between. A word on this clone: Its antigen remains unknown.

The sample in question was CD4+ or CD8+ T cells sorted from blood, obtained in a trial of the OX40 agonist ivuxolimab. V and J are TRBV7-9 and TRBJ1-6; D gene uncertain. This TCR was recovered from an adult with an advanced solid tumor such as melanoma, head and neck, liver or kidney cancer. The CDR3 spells CASSRTGEAAVSPLHF. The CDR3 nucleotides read TGTGCCAGCAGCCGGACCGGAGAGGCAGCTGTTTCACCCCTCCACTTT.